This T cell receptor (beta chain) was documented in a study of cytomegalovirus exposure and HLA in healthy donors. A multiplex PCR was run with 60 Vbeta primers and 13 Jbeta primers. Only in-frame clones appear in the TCRdb table, and some are missing; sequencing was by immunoSEQ multiplex PCR. This sample has about 80,000 clones, with 79% found just once. The length of the CDR3 is 15 residues. Losses at the gene ends were 4 bases for V and 0 bases for J; bases not matched to a gene: 5. From germline, CDR1 is WSHSY and CDR2 SAAADI. Overall study findings and caveats: In an earlier analysis, about 87% or about 30%: the productive usage of most TCR beta V segments. The authors excluded some V segments, including TRBV6-2 and TRBV6-3, as indistinguishable. Under 20,000 TCR beta sequences were associated with HLA alleles at 0.05 false discovery rate in a later analysis.

To note about this clone: Antigen unknown.

Material: PBMCs. The V and J genes are TRBV10-2 and TRBJ2-7, with TRBD1 identical over 8 bases. This receptor was taken from a man aged 25 to 40 in good health and CMV-seronegative. The CDR3 sequence is CASSVDRGSSYEQYF. Here the CDR3 DNA reads TGCGCCAGCAGTGTCGACAGGGGTAGCTCCTACGAGCAGTACTTC.